This T cell receptor (beta chain) was captured by sequencing in a study of blood T cells in healthy people across ages. General study findings and limits: It was held that the diversity estimates obtained from one million T cells were underestimates.

V dropped 5 bases and J dropped 0 bases, with 11 bases sitting between them. CDR1 is SGHVS and CDR2 is FNYEAQ in the germline V gene. CDR3 size: 16 residues. As concerns this clonotype: Its antigen is unidentified.

A second PCR, run for roughly 7 to 11 cycles, used a sample-barcoded 5' primer plus a J-beta primer mix. A tag from a template-switch adaptor with 12 random nucleotides marked each cDNA molecule. Sequencing of every sample gave 2.5 million or more CDR3-containing paired-end reads. TCRdb fed the 5' RACE reads into MiXCR, producing one record per CDR3 protein. The sample shows about 1,800,000 distinct CDR3 sequences, 28% of them seen only once. The sample taken for sequencing was blood. The TCR sequence derives from a woman in her thirties in good health. This chain joins TRBV7-6 and TRBJ1-6, with a tentative D call TRBD1 (6 bases). This chain's CDR3 is CASSPETGSYNSPLHF. In DNA, the CDR3 is TGTGCCAGCAGCCCGGAGACAGGCTCCTATAATTCACCCCTCCACTTT.